This TCR beta chain emerged from a study of OX40 agonist ivuxolimab in advanced cancers. Across the whole study: Ivuxolimab doses were 0.01, 0.1, 0.3, 1.5, 3 or 10 mg/kg every 2 weeks.

Sampling of blood occurred at baseline, cycle 4 day 1, and cycle 7 day 1. Using immunoSEQ multiplex PCR, the repertoire was profiled, and TCRdb retains in-frame clones only, with some absent. The table includes some 42,000 clones, 85% to 90% detected once. As for this clone: Its antigen is currently unknown.

The CDR3 is 13 residues long. V lost 5 bases to trimming and J lost 5 bases; unmatched junction nucleotides: 5. Germline V gives CDR1 MNHEY, CDR2 SVGAGI. Overall study findings and caveats: On average, CD8+ T cells showed a greater number of expanded clones than CD4+.

The sample consisted of CD4+ or CD8+ T cells sorted from blood, taken in a trial of the OX40 agonist ivuxolimab. The gene calls are TRBV6-5 and TRBJ2-7, with 8 positions matching TRBD1. This clonotype originated in an adult with an advanced solid tumor such as melanoma, head and neck, liver or kidney cancer. Written as DNA, the CDR3 is TGTGCCAGCAGTCTTGGACAGGGTAACGAGCAGTACTTC. It codes for CASSLGQGNEQYF.